This T cell receptor beta chain was sequenced in a study of blood T cell repertoires in COVID-19. Study-wide context: Nucleic acid was either cDNA or gDNA, and it came from T cells, B-cell-depleted T cells, or PBMCs.

Germline V gives CDR1 SGHTA, CDR2 FQGTGA. Trimming left V 5 bases short and J 2 bases short, with 15 bases between. The CDR3 totals 15 residues. This table comes from immunoSEQ multiplex PCR, and its TCRdb copy is limited to in-frame clones, with some not included. Among about 320,000 clones listed, around nine tenths were seen once. The clonotype was recovered from a man in his sixties who had recovered from COVID-19. The chain uses TRBV7-3 and TRBJ2-5, with a tentative D call TRBD1 (5 bases). Sequencing input: PBMCs or T cells enriched from blood (not recorded which). CDR3 in amino acids: CASSPMGGAQETQYF. DNA of the CDR3: TGTGCCAGCAGCCCAATGGGTGGGGCGCAAGAGACCCAGTACTTC.